Included here is one TCR beta chain sequence, with context. This CDR3 is built from 16 residues. Germline CDR1 is SEHNR and CDR2 is FQNEAQ (reference sequence). V lost 5 bases and J 5 bases, leaving 19 bases between the germline ends. The entry originates in a study of OX40 agonist ivuxolimab in advanced cancers. At the level of the study: There were three patients with partial responses, one having hepatocellular carcinoma and two cutaneous melanoma.

Libraries were prepared by immunoSEQ multiplex PCR; TCRdb keeps only in-frame clonotypes and omits some of them. The top ten hold 2% to 2.5% of the sample, which has around 75,000 clones, almost 90% seen once. Source: CD4+ or CD8+ T cells sorted from blood, taken in a trial of the OX40 agonist ivuxolimab. V and J are TRBV7-9 and TRBJ1-5; unclear D gene. The clonotype comes from an adult with an advanced solid tumor such as melanoma, head and neck, liver or kidney cancer. The CDR3 sequence: CASSPLVGRADQPQHF. As DNA, the CDR3 is TGTGCCAGCAGCCCGCTTGTCGGGAGGGCAGATCAGCCCCAGCATTTT. The complete variable domain, with remaining parts taken from reference TRBV7-9 and TRBJ1-5, reads DTGVSQNPRHKITKRGQNVTFRCDPISEHNRLYWYRQTLGQGPEFLTYFQNEAQLEKSRLLSDRFSAERPKGSFSTLEIQRTEQGDSAMYLCASSPLVGRADQPQHFGDGTRLSIL.